What follows is one TCR beta chain and its context. At one boundary the junction diverges from the germline segment, which might be a read error. This entry comes from a study of cytomegalovirus exposure and HLA in healthy donors. This CDR3 spans 16 amino acids. Germline assignment: CDR1 SSHAT and CDR2 FNYEAQ (reference sequence). Using immunoSEQ multiplex PCR, the repertoire was profiled, and TCRdb retains in-frame clones only, with some absent. The repertoire holds approximately 200,000 clones, approximately 86% seen once, with over 2.5% in the top ten. This sequence joins TRBV7-7 and TRBJ2-7; the D gene is possibly TRBD1 (5 bases). Sequenced: PBMCs. This sequence was found in a woman between 18 and 29 years old in good health and CMV-seronegative. CDR3 sequence: CASTPLGQGELAEQYF. The CDR3 DNA is TGTGCTAGCACCCCACTTGGCCAGGGCGAATTGGCCGAGCAGTACTTC.